A selection of T cell receptor beta chains follows, all from one sample in a study of OX40 agonist ivuxolimab in advanced cancers. TCRdb's copy holds only in-frame clones and misses some; the assay was immunoSEQ multiplex PCR. The table includes 130,000 or so clones, just under 95% detected once. Specimen: CD4+ or CD8+ T cells sorted from blood, collected in a trial of the OX40 agonist ivuxolimab. Source of these receptors: an adult with an advanced solid tumor such as melanoma, head and neck, liver or kidney cancer. Both conserved end residues are part of each CDR3. The order of the fields is clone size, J gene, V gene, D gene, CDR3 DNA, CDR3 protein. The D gene is left open where the match is weak. Part of the rows lack a size; the others show once, few, many or a class for expanded clones.

>.|TRBJ2-7|TRBV4-2|TRBD1
TGTGCCAGCAGTCGACATGCCGGACAGGGGGGACCCTACGAGCAGTACTTC
CASSRHAGQGGPYEQYF
>.|TRBJ2-7|TRBV7-2|.
TGTGCCAGCAGCTTCCTTCCCAGGGGGGGCGAGCAGTACTTC
CASSFLPRGGEQYF
>.|TRBJ2-7|TRBV5-1|TRBD2
TGCGCCAGCAGCTTGGAAGGGGCGGGACTAGCGGGAGTCGAGCAGTACTTC
CASSLEGAGLAGVEQYF
>.|TRBJ2-3|TRBV19|.
TGTGCCAGTAGGGCGCCTAGCACAGATACGCAGTATTTT
CASRAPSTDTQYF
>.|TRBJ2-1|TRBV7-3|TRBD1
TGTGCCAGCAGCTTAACCCGAAGGGACAGGGGGAGGAATGAGCAGTTCTTC
CASSLTRRDRGRNEQFF
>.|TRBJ2-7|TRBV30|.
TGTGCCTGGAGGCCGGGACCGTCCTACGAGCAGTACTTC
CAWRPGPSYEQYF
>.|TRBJ2-1|TRBV11-2|TRBD2
TGTGCCAGCATAATAATTAACGGGACTAGCGGTGTCAATGAGCAGTTCTTC
CASIIINGTSGVNEQFF
>.|TRBJ2-2|TRBV7-9|TRBD2
TGTGCCAGCAGCCCCGGGACTAGGAACACCGGGGAGCTGTTTTTT
CASSPGTRNTGELFF
>.|TRBJ2-7|TRBV19|TRBD1
TGTGCCAGTAGTCCTCAGGGACAGGGGGCAGGAAACGAGCAGTACTTC
CASSPQGQGAGNEQYF
>.|TRBJ1-2|TRBV5-5|.
TGTGCCAGCAGCTTGGCCTCGGGGCCGAATGGCTACACCTTC
CASSLASGPNGYTF
>.|TRBJ2-7|TRBV28|TRBD1
TGTGCCAGCAGTTTATCCCCCAGACAGGGGCGCGAGCAGTACTTC
CASSLSPRQGREQYF
>.|TRBJ2-6|TRBV7-6|.
TGTGCCAGCAGCTCGTTGCGTAGCTCTGGGGCCAACGTCCTGACTTTC
CASSSLRSSGANVLTF
>.|TRBJ2-4|TRBV6-1|TRBD2
TGTGCCAGCAGTGAAACGGGACTAGCGGGGGATCCCAAAAACATTCAGTACTTC
CASSETGLAGDPKNIQYF
>.|TRBJ2-6|TRBV9|.
TGTGCCAGCAGCGTAGGGTACAGGGATAACTCTGGGGCCAACGTCCTGACTTTC
CASSVGYRDNSGANVLTF
>.|TRBJ2-3|TRBV19|TRBD1
TGTGCCAGTAGTCCCGGACAGGGGGGCACAGATACGCAGTATTTT
CASSPGQGGTDTQYF
>.|TRBJ1-1|TRBV6-6|TRBD1
TGTGCCAGCAGTCGCAGAGACAGGGGAAGAACTGAAGCTTTCTTT
CASSRRDRGRTEAFF
>.|TRBJ2-3|TRBV7-9|TRBD1
TGTGCCAGCAGCTTAAAGGGGGCGACAGATACGCAGTATTTT
CASSLKGATDTQYF
>few|TRBJ1-3|TRBV11-1|TRBD1
TGTGCCAGCAGCGTTGGGGACAGGGGGCCTGGAAACACCATATATTTT
CASSVGDRGPGNTIYF
>.|TRBJ2-7|TRBV28|.
TGTGCCAGCAGGTCCCCCGGACGTACAACCTACGAGCAGTACTTC
CASRSPGRTTYEQYF
>.|TRBJ2-2|TRBV9|.
TGTGCCAGCAGCGTAGGACTGTCGAAGGGCTCGAACACCGGGGAGCTGTTTTTT
CASSVGLSKGSNTGELFF
>.|TRBJ2-1|TRBV11-2|TRBD2
TGTGCCAGCAGCCCCAGAGAGCTGGGACTAAGGTACAATGAGCAGTTCTTC
CASSPRELGLRYNEQFF
>.|TRBJ2-3|TRBV7-2|.
TGTGCCAGCAGCTTAGGGGCGACCGGCACAGATACGCAGTATTTT
CASSLGATGTDTQYF
>.|TRBJ1-3|TRBV7-3|.
TGTGCCAGCAGCATCGAGGGCACAACCGGAAACACCATATATTTT
CASSIEGTTGNTIYF
>.|TRBJ2-2|TRBV19|TRBD2
TGTGCCAGTAGTAGCGACATCAGAACGGGACTAGCGGGAACCGGGGAGCTGTTTTTT
CASSSDIRTGLAGTGELFF
>.|TRBJ1-4|TRBV7-9|TRBD1
TGTGCCAGCAGCGACAGGACAGGGCATAATGAAAAACTGTTTTTT
CASSDRTGHNEKLFF
>.|TRBJ2-2|TRBV5-4|.
TGTGCCAGCGGGGGCGGGGGCGCGCTCATCACCGGGGAGCTGTTTTTT
CASGGGGALITGELFF
>.|TRBJ2-1|TRBV2|TRBD2
TGTGCCAGCAGCGGACTAGCGGGGGGGAGGTACAATGAGCAGTTCTTC
CASSGLAGGRYNEQFF
>.|TRBJ2-6|TRBV6-6|.
TGTGCCAGCATCCTGTCTGGGGCCAACGTCCTGACTTTC
CASILSGANVLTF
>.|TRBJ2-5|TRBV30|.
TGTGCCTGGAACTTACAGATCACTGACAGAAGCGACTTC
CAWNLQITDRSDF
>.|TRBJ2-7|TRBV2|.
TGTGCCAGCAGAGAAACGGGCCGAGCCTACGAGCAGTACTTC
CASRETGRAYEQYF
>.|TRBJ1-1|TRBV7-8|.
TGTGCCAGCAGCTTAGGGACGTTTCAGATGAACACTGAAGCTTTCTTT
CASSLGTFQMNTEAFF
>.|TRBJ1-4|TRBV18|.
TGTGCCAGCTCACCACAGGGGGGACTTAATGAAAAACTGTTTTTT
CASSPQGGLNEKLFF
>.|TRBJ1-5|TRBV5-1|.
TGCGCCAGCAGCCTTATCCCCTCCCAGCCCCAGCATTTT
CASSLIPSQPQHF
>.|TRBJ2-7|TRBV7-2|.
TGTGCCAGCAGCTTAGCGTACAGTTCCTACGAGCAGTACTTC
CASSLAYSSYEQYF
>.|TRBJ2-5|TRBV6-5|.
TGTGCCAGCAGTTCAGGGGTCGGTGGAGAGACCCAGTACTTC
CASSSGVGGETQYF
>once|TRBJ1-5|TRBV6-4|TRBD1
TGTGCCAGCAGTGGCAAGGACAGGCACCCAATTGGCTATCAGCCCCAGCATTTT
CASSGKDRHPIGYQPQHF
>.|TRBJ2-3|TRBV9|.
TGTGCCAGCAGCGCCGGGCGGCCCACAGATACGCAGTATTTT
CASSAGRPTDTQYF
>.|TRBJ2-3|TRBV18|.
TGTGCCAGCTCACCACCGCGTCTAGCGAGGACAGATACGCAGTATTTT
CASSPPRLARTDTQYF
>.|TRBJ2-7|TRBV2|.
TGTGCCAGCGGTCCGGAAGGGGGAGCTTCCTACGAGCAGTACTTC
CASGPEGGASYEQYF
>.|TRBJ2-1|TRBV6-5|.
TGTGCCAGCAGTTACTGGCCTCCAGACAATGAGCAGTTCTTC
CASSYWPPDNEQFF
>.|TRBJ1-4|TRBV7-2|.
TGTGCCAGCACCAATCCCAATGAAAAACTGTTTTTT
CASTNPNEKLFF
>once|TRBJ1-4|TRBV11-2|.
TGTGCCAGCAGCTTGCTCAGGGAAAATGCAACTAATGAAAAACTGTTTTTT
CASSLLRENATNEKLFF
>.|TRBJ2-3|TRBV7-2|.
TGTGCCAGCAGTTTAAAACTAGTCCCCCCAGATACGCAGTATTTT
CASSLKLVPPDTQYF
>.|TRBJ2-7|TRBV6-1|.
TGTGCCAGCAGTGAGGACCCGCGCTACGAGCAGTACTTC
CASSEDPRYEQYF
>.|TRBJ2-5|TRBV19|TRBD1
TGTGCCAGTAGTATAGTCCTAGGGACAGGGGGCGGAGAGACCCAGTACTTC
CASSIVLGTGGGETQYF
>.|TRBJ2-1|TRBV7-3|TRBD2
TGTGCCAGCAGCTTAAGGGGACTAGTGAATGAGCAGTTCTTC
CASSLRGLVNEQFF
>.|TRBJ2-3|TRBV7-9|TRBD2
TGTGCCAGCAGCCTTAGCGGGCTAGGCACAGATACGCAGTATTTT
CASSLSGLGTDTQYF
>.|TRBJ2-3|TRBV5-1|.
TGCGCCAGCAGCTTAGGGCGCACAGATACGCAGTATTTT
CASSLGRTDTQYF
>.|TRBJ2-7|TRBV21-1|.
TGTGCCAGCAGCCCGTTTCCCCCCCGGACACATCCCAAGGGCCTCTACGAGCAGTACTTC
CASSPFPPRTHPKGLYEQYF
>.|TRBJ2-5|TRBV5-1|.
TGCGCCAGCAGCGGAACCCGTAGGGACTTCCTTCAAGAGACCCAGTACTTC
CASSGTRRDFLQETQYF
>few|TRBJ1-5|TRBV7-8|.
TGTGCCAGCAGCGGGACGGATTACAATCAGCCCCAGCATTTT
CASSGTDYNQPQHF
>few|TRBJ2-4|TRBV11-2|.
TGTGCCAGCAGCTCGAGATTAGCCAAAAACATTCAGTACTTC
CASSSRLAKNIQYF
>.|TRBJ2-1|TRBV9|.
TGTGCCAGCAGCGTAGAGGGTGTGGGGCGGGATTTCTACAATGAGCAGTTCTTC
CASSVEGVGRDFYNEQFF
>.|TRBJ1-2|TRBV29-1|.
TGCAGCGTTGAAAGGGGGGCGACCTATGGCTACACCTTC
CSVERGATYGYTF
>.|TRBJ1-4|TRBV2|.
TGTGCCAGCAGTGACGGCTACACAAATGAAAAACTGTTTTTT
CASSDGYTNEKLFF
>.|TRBJ2-7|TRBV7-6|TRBD2
TGTGCCAGCAGCTCCCGGGGGAGCGGGACTACTAATGAGCAGTACTTC
CASSSRGSGTTNEQYF
>.|TRBJ1-6|TRBV2|TRBD1
TGTGCCAGCAGTCCCGGACAGGTTAATTCACCCCTCCACTTT
CASSPGQVNSPLHF
>.|TRBJ1-2|TRBV27|.
TGTGCCAGCAGTTTGTGGGTGGGGGATGGCTACACCTTC
CASSLWVGDGYTF